Below, 4 T cell receptor beta chains from the same sample are listed, as sequenced in a study of T cells after yellow fever vaccination. TCRdb analysed the 5' RACE reads with MiXCR anew, one entry per CDR3 protein. The sample shows hundreds of thousands of distinct CDR3 sequences, 18% of them seen only once. The sequencing here drew on PBMCs, taken before the yellow fever booster vaccination. All receptors come from a man aged 18 to 30 who received the YFV17D yellow fever vaccine.

The table lists this clonotype with a few counts. This sequence joins TRBV3-1 and TRBJ2-7; D ambiguous. Trimming took 3 bases from V and 2 from J, leaving 14 bases between them. Germline V lookup: CDR1 LGHDT, CDR2 YNNKEL (reference sequence). This CDR3 contains 15 residues. The CDR3 region has the DNA TGTGCCAGCAGCCAGGGCCTTGGGGTTCCCTACGAGCAGTACGTC. It yields the protein CASSQGLGVPYEQYV.

This chain links TRBV7-2 with TRBJ2-3; weak D call: TRBD1 (5 bases). Germline CDR1 SGHTA, CDR2 FQGNSA. Trimming took 3 bases from V and 4 from J, leaving 11 bases between them. The CDR3 runs to 14 residues. DNA of the CDR3: TGTGCCAGCAGCTTTCCAGGGTTGTCAGATACGCAGTATTTT. It yields the protein CASSFPGLSDTQYF.

Written as DNA, the CDR3 is TGTGCCAGCTCACGGCAGGGACCGACCGACAATCAGCCCCAGCATTTT. It translates to CASSRQGPTDNQPQHF. V usage is TRBV18 and J usage is TRBJ1-5, with D perhaps TRBD1 (5 bases). V lost 4 bases to trimming and J lost 3 bases, with 16 bases between them. From germline, CDR1 is KGHSH and CDR2 LQKENI. The CDR3 runs 16 residues.

The J gene is TRBJ2-6, the V gene TRBV7-3; D unresolved. Germline CDR1 reads SGHTA; CDR2 reads FQGTGA. Trimming shortened V by 5 bases and J by 0 bases, and 8 bases separated the two germline ends. CDR3 size: 15 residues. CDR3 sequence (DNA): TGTGCCAGCAGCACATTGAGCTCTGGGGCCAACGTCCTGACTTTC. Translation gives CASSTLSSGANVLTF.